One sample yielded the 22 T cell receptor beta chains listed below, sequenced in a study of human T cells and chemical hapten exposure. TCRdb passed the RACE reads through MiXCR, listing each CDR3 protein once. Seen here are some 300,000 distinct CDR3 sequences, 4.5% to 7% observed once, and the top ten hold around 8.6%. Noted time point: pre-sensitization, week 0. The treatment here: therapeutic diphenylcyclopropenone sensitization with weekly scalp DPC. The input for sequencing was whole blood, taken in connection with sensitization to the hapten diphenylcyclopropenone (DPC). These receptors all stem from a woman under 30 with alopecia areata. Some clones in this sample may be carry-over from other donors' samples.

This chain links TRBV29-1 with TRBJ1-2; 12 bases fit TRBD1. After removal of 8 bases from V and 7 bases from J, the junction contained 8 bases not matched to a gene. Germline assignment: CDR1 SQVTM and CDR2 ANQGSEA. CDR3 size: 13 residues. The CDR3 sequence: CSYGTGGSRGYTF. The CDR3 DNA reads TGCAGCTACGGGACAGGGGGCTCTCGTGGCTACACCTTC.

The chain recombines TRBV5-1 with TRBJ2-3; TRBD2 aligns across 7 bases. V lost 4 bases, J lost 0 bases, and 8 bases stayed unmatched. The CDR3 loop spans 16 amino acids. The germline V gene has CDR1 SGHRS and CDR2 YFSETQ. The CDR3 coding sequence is TGCGCCAGCAGCCCTCTAGCGGTGACTAGCACAGATACGCAGTATTTT. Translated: CASSPLAVTSTDTQYF.

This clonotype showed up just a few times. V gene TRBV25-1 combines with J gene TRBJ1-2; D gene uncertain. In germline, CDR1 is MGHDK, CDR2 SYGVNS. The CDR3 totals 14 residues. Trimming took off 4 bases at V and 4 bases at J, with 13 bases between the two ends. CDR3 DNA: TGTGCCAGCAGTGGTTGGACGGAAACCTATGGCTACACCTTC. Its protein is CASSGWTETYGYTF.

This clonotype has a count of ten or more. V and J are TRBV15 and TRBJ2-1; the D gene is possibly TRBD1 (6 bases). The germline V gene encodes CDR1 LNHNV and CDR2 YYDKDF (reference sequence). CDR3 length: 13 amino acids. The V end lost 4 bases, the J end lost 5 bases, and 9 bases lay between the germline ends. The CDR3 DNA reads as TGTGCCACCAGCAATGGGGGCCACAATGAGCAGTTCTTC. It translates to CATSNGGHNEQFF.

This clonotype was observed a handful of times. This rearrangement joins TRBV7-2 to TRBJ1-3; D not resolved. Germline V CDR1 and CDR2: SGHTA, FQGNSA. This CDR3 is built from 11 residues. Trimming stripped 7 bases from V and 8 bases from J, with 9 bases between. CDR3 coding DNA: TGTGCCAGCAACCAACAAGACACCATATATTTT. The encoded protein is CASNQQDTIYF. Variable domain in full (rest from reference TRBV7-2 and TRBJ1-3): GAGVSQSPSNKVTEKGKDVELRCDPISGHTALYWYRQSLGQGLEFLIYFQGNSAPDKSGLPSDRFSAERTGGSVSTLTIQRTQQEDSAVYLCASNQQDTIYFGEGSWLTVV.

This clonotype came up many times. The CDR3 sequence: CSAPGTVYNEQFF. For the CDR3, the DNA is TGCAGTGCTCCCGGGACAGTATACAATGAGCAGTTCTTC. This chain connects TRBV20-1 to TRBJ2-1, with 7 bases aligning to TRBD1. The CDR3 runs to 13 residues. Germline CDR1 reads DFQATT; CDR2 reads SNEGSKA (reference sequence). The V segment lost 5 bases and the J segment 4 bases; nucleotides outside the gene matches: 5.

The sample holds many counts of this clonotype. The chain's CDR3 is CSVSTDTQYF. CDR3 coding DNA: TGCAGCGTTTCCACAGATACGCAGTATTTT. This sequence joins TRBV29-1 and TRBJ2-3; D gene unclear. CDR1 and CDR2 from the germline V gene are SQVTM and ANQGSEA. This CDR3 spans 10 amino acids. V lost 5 bases, J lost 2 bases, and 2 bases lay in between.

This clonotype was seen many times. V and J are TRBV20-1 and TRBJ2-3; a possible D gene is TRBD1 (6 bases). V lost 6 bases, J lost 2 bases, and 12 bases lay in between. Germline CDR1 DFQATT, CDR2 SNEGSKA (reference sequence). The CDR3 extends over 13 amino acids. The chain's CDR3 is CSAGQGPTDTQYF. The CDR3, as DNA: TGCAGTGCCGGTCAGGGGCCCACAGATACGCAGTATTTT.

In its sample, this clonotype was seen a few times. The CDR3: CSVEGAGSPYGYTF. The CDR3 DNA reads TGCAGCGTTGAAGGAGCTGGGTCCCCCTATGGCTACACCTTC. The chain is built from TRBV29-1 and TRBJ1-2; D is ambiguous. Looked up from germline, CDR1 is SQVTM and CDR2 is ANQGSEA. The CDR3 is 14 amino acids. Trimming pared 1 base from V and 4 bases from J, leaving 13 bases between.

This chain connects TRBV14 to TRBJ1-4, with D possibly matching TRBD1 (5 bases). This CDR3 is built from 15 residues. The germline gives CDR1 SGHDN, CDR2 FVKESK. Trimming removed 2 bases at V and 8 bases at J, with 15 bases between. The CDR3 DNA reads TGTGCCAGCAGCCAACAAGGCCGGAGGGGCGAAAAACTGTTTTTT. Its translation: CASSQQGRRGEKLFF.

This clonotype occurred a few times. CDR3 sequence (DNA): TGTGCCAGCAGTGAATTATGGGACGTCCGAGATACGCAGTATTTT. It translates to CASSELWDVRDTQYF. This chain connects TRBV25-1 to TRBJ2-3, with D tentatively TRBD1 or TRBD2 (5 bases each). The CDR3 totals 15 residues. CDR1 is MGHDK and CDR2 is SYGVNS in the germline V gene. Trimming stripped 1 base from V and 5 bases from J, with 13 bases between.

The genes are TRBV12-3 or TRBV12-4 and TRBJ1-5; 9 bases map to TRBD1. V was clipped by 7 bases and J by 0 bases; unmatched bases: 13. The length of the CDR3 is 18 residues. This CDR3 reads CASNEGQGIGYSNQPQHF. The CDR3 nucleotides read TGTGCCAGCAACGAGGGACAGGGAATAGGATATAGCAATCAGCCCCAGCATTTT.

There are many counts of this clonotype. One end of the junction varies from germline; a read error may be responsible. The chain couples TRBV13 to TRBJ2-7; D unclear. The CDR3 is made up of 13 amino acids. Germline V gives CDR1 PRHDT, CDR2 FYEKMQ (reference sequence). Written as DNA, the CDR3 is TGTGCCAGCGGCTTTGGGGTGAGCTACGAGCAGTACTTC. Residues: CASGFGVSYEQYF.

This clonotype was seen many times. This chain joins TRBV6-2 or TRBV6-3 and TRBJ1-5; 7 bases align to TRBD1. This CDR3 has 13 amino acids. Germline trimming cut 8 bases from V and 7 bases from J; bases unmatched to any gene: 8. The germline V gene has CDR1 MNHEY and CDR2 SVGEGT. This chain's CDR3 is CASGQAARQPQHF. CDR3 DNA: TGTGCCAGCGGACAGGCCGCGAGACAGCCCCAGCATTTT.

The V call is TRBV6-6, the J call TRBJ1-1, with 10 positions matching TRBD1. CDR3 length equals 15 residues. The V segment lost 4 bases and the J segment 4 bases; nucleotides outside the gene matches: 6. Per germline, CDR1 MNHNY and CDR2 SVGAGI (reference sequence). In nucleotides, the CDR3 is TGTGCCAGCAGTTCACGACAGGGGGCTGTCACTGAAGCTTTCTTT. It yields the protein CASSSRQGAVTEAFF.

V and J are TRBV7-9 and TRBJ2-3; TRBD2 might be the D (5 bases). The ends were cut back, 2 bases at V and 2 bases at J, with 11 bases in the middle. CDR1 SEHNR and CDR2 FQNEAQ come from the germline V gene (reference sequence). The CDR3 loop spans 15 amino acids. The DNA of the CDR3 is TGTGCCAGCAGCTTACCCCGAGGGCTCACAGATACGCAGTATTTT. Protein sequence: CASSLPRGLTDTQYF. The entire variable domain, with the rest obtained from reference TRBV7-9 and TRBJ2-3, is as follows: DTGVSQNPRHKITKRGQNVTFRCDPISEHNRLYWYRQTLGQGPEFLTYFQNEAQLEKSRLLSDRFSAERPKGSFSTLEIQRTEQGDSAMYLCASSLPRGLTDTQYFGPGTRLTVL.

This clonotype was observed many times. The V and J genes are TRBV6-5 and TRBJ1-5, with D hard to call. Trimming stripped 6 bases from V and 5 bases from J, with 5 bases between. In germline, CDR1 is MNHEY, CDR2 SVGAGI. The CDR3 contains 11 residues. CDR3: CASSQHQPQHF. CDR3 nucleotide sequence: TGTGCCAGCAGCCAACATCAGCCCCAGCATTTT.

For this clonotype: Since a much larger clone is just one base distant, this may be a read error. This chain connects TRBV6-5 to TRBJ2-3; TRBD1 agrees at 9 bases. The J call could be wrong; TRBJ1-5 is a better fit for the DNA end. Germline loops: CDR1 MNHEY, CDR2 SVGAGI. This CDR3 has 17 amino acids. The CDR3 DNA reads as TGTGCCAGCAGTTATTTGGGGGGGACAGGGTACCCAGATACGCAGCATTTT. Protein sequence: CASSYLGGTGYPDTQHF.

CDR3 DNA sequence: TGTGCCAGCAAGGAATTGGGACAGGGGGCTATTAATTCACCCCTCCACTTT. Translated: CASKELGQGAINSPLHF. The chain joins TRBV13 to TRBJ1-6; 12 bases are shared with TRBD1. V was clipped by 7 bases and J by 6 bases; unmatched bases: 10. Looked up from germline, CDR1 is PRHDT and CDR2 is FYEKMQ (reference sequence). This CDR3 contains 17 residues. Variable domain in full (rest from reference TRBV13 and TRBJ1-6): AAGVIQSPRHLIKEKRETATLKCYPIPRHDTVYWYQQGPGQDPQFLISFYEKMQSDKGSIPDRFSAQQFSDYHSELNMSSLELGDSALYFCASKELGQGAINSPLHFGNGTRLTVT.

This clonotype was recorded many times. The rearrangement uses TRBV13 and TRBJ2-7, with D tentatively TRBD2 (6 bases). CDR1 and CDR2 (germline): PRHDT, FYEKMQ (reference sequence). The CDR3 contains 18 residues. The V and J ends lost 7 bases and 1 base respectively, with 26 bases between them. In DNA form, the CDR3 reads TGTGCCAGCACCGGCGCCCGAAGCGGGTACGCCAAATCCTACGAGCAGTACTTC. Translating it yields CASTGARSGYAKSYEQYF.

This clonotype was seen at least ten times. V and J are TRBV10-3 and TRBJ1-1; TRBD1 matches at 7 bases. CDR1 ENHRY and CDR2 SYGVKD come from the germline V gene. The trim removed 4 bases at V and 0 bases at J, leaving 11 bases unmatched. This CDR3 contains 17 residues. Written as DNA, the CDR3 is TGTGCCATCAGTGCAGGGACAGCAACGTTGATGAACACTGAAGCTTTCTTT. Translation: CAISAGTATLMNTEAFF.

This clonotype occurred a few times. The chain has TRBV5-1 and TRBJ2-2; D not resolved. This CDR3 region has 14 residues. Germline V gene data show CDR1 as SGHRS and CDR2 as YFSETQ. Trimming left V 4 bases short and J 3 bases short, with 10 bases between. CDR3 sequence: CASSNVVDTGELFF. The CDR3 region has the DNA TGCGCCAGCAGCAATGTCGTCGACACCGGGGAGCTGTTTTTT. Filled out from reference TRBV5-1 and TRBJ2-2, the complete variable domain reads KAGVTQTPRYLIKTRGQQVTLSCSPISGHRSVSWYQQTPGQGLQFLFEYFSETQRNKGNFPGRFSGRQFSNSRSEMNVSTLELGDSALYLCASSNVVDTGELFFGEGSRLTVL.